This TCR beta chain is drawn from a study of blood T cells in healthy people across ages. Per-sample yields of isolated PBMCs were at least 6 million. Germline lookup yields CDR1 ENHRY and CDR2 SYGVKD. This CDR3 spans 14 amino acids. Trimming cost V 0 bases and J 10 bases, with 13 bases left between them. A sample-barcoded 5' primer and a J-beta primer mix were used in a second PCR of roughly 6 to 12 cycles. Every cDNA molecule carried a tag from a template-switch adaptor bearing 12 random nucleotides. MiXCR, applied by TCRdb to the 5' RACE reads, yields one record per CDR3 protein. The table has 1.5 million to 1.9 million distinct CDR3 sequences, 40% to 45% seen once.

The rearrangement links TRBV10-3 to TRBJ2-1, with TRBD2 as a possible D gene (7 bases). The receptor comes from a woman under 30 in good health. The sample consisted of blood. The CDR3 region has the DNA TGTGCCATCAGTGAGTCTGGGGGGGCAGAAGAGCAGTTCTTC. Its translation is CAISESGGAEEQFF.